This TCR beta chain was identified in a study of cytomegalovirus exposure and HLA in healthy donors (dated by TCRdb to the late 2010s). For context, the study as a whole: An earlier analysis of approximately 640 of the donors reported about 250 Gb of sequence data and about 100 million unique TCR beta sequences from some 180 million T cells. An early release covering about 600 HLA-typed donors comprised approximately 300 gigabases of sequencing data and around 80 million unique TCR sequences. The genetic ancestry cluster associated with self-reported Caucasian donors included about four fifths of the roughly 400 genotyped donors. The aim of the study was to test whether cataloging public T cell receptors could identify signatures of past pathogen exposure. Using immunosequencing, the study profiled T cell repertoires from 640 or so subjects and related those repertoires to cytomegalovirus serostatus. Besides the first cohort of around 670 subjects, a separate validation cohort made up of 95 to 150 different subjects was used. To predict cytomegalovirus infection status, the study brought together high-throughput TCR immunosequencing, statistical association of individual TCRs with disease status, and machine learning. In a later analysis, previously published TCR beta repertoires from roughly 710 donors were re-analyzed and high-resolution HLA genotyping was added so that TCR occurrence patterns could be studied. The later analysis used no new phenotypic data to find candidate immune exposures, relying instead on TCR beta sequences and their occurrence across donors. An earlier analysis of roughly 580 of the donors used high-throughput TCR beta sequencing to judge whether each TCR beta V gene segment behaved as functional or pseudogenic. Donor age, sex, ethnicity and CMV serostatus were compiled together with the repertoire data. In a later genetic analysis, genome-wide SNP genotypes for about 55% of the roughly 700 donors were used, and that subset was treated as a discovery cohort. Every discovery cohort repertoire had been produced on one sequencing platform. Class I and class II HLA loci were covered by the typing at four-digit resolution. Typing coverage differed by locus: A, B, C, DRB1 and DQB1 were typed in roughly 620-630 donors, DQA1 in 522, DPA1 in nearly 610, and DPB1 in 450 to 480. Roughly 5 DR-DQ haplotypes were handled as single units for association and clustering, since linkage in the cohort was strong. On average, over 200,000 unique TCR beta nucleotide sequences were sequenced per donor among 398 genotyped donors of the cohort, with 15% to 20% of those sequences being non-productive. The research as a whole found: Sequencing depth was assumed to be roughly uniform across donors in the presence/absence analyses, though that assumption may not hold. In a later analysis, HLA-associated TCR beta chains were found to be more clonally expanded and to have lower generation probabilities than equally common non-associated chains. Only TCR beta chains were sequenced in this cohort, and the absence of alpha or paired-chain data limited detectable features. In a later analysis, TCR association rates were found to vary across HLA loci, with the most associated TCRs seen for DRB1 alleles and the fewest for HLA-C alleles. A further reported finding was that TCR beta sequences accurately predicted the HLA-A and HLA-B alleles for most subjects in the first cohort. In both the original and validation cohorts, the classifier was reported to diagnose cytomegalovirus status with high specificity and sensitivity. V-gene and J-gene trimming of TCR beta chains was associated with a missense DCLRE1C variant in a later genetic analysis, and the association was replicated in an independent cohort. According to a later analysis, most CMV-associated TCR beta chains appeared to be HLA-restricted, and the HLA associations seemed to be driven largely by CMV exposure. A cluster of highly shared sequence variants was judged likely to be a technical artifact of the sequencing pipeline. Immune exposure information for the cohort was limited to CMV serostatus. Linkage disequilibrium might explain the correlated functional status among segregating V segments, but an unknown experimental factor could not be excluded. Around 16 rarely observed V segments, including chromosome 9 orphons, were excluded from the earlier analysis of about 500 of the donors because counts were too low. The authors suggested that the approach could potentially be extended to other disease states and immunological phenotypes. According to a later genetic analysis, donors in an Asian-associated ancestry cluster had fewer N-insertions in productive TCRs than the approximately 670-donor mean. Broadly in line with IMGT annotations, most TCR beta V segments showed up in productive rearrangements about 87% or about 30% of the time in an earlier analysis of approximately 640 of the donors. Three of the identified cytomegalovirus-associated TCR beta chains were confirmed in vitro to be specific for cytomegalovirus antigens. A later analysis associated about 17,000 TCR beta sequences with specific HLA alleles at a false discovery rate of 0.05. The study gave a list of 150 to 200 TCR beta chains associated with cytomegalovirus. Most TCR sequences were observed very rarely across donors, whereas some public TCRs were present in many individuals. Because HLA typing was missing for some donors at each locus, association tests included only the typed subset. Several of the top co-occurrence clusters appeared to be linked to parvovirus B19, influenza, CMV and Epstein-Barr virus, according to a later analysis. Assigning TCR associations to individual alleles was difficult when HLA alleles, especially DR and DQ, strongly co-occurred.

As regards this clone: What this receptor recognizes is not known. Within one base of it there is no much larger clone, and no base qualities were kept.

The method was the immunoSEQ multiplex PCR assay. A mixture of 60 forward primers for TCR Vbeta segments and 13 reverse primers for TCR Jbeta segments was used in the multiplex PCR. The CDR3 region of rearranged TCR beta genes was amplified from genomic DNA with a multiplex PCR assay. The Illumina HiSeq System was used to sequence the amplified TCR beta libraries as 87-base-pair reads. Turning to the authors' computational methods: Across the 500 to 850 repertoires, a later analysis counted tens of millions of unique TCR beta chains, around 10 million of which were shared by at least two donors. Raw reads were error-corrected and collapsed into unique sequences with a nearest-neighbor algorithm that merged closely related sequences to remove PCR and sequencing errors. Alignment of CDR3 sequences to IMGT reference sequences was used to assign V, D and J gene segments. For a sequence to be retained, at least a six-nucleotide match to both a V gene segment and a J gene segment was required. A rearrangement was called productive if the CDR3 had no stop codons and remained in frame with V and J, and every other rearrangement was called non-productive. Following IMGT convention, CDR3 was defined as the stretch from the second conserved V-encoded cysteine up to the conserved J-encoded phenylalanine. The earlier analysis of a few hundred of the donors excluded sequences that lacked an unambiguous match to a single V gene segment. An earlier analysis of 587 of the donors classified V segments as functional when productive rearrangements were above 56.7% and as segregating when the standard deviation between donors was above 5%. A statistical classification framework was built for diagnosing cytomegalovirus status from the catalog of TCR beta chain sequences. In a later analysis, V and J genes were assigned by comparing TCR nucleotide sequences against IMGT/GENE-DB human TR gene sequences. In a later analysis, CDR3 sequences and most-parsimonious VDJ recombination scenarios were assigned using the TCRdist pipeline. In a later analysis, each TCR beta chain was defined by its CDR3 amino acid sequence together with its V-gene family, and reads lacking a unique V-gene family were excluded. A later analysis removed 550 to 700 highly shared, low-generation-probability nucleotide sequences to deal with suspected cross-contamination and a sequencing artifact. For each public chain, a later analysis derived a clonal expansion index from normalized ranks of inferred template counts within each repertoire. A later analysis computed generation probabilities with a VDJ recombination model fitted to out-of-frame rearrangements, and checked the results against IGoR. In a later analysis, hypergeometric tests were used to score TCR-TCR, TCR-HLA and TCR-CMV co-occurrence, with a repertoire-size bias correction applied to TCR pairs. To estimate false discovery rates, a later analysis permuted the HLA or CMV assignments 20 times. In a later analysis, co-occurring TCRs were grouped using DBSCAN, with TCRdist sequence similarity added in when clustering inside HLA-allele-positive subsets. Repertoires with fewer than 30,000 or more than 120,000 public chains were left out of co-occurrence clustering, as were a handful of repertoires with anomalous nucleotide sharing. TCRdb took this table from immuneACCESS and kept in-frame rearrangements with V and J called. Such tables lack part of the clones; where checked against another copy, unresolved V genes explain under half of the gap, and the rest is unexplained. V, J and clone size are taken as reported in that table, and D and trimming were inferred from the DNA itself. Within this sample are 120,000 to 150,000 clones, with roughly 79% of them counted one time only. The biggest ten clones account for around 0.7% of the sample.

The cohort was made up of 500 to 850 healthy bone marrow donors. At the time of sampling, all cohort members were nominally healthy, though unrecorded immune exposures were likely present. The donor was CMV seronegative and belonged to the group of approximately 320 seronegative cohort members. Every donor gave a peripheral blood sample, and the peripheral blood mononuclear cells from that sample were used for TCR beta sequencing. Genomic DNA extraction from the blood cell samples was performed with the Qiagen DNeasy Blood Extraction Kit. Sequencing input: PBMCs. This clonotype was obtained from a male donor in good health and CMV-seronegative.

DNA sequence: TGTGCCAGCAGCCCCGGACAGAGCTCCTACGAGCAGTACTTC. The translation is CASSPGQSSYEQYF. Recombination connected TRBV7-9 to TRBJ2-7, and perhaps TRBD1 as D gene, on 6 matching bases. Counted from cysteine to phenylalanine, this CDR3 has 14 amino acids. Only CDR3 DNA is held: 42 bases, read in frame from base 1. V and J are truncated by 5 bases and 0 bases respectively, leaving an intervening sequence of 11 bases. From the germline V gene (reference sequence), CDR1 is SEHNR and CDR2 is FQNEAQ.